This note documents a single TCR beta chain sequence. The study built sorted libraries from 1 million CD4+ or CD8+ T cells. The output of every sequencing run exceeded 200 million TCR-beta sequences, derived from 15-18 subjects. TCRdb re-analysed the 5' RACE reads in MiXCR, keeping a single row per CDR3 protein. The sample records about 38,000 distinct CDR3 sequences, around 10% being singletons. These data originate in a study of neurological immune-mediated disorders. V lost 6 bases, J lost 3 bases, and 11 bases lay in between. This CDR3 region has 13 residues. CDR1 is KGHSH and CDR2 is LQKENI in the germline V gene.

This chain connects TRBV18 to TRBJ1-1; TRBD1 is a possible D gene (6 bases). What was sequenced was CD4+ T cells from blood. The receptor was derived from a woman in her thirties with HTLV-1-associated myelopathy (HAM/TSP). The CDR3 here is CASSQAGDTEAFF. Here the CDR3 DNA reads TGTGCCAGCTCCCAGGCAGGGGACACTGAAGCTTTCTTT.